This T cell receptor (beta chain) is drawn from a study of blood T cell repertoires in COVID-19. The germline V gene has CDR1 MNHEY and CDR2 SVGAGI. V dropped 9 bases and J dropped 1; count of bases not matched to a gene: 5. This CDR3 comprises 13 residues. Here immunoSEQ multiplex PCR was the method, and the copy in TCRdb shows in-frame clones only, minus some. This table holds 160,000 or so clones, about 87% found once. Material for sequencing was peripheral blood. The clonotype was recovered from an older woman who had recovered from COVID-19. The rearrangement links TRBV6-5 to TRBJ1-1; the match to TRBD1 covers 7 bases. The CDR3: CASVGQWNTEAFF. As DNA, the CDR3 is TGTGCCAGTGTGGGACAGTGGAACACTGAAGCTTTCTTT.